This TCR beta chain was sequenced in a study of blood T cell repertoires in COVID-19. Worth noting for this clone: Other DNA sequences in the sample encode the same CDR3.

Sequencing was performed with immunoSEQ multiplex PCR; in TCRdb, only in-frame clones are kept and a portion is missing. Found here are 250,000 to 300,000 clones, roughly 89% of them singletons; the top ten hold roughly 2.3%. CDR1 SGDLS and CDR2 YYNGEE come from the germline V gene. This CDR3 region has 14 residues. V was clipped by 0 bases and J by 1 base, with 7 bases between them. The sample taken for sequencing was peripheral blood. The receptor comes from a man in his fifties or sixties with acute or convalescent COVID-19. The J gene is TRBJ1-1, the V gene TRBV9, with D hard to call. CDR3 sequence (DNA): TGTGCCAGCAGCGTAGCCCCCGGGAACACTGAAGCTTTCTTT. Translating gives CASSVAPGNTEAFF.